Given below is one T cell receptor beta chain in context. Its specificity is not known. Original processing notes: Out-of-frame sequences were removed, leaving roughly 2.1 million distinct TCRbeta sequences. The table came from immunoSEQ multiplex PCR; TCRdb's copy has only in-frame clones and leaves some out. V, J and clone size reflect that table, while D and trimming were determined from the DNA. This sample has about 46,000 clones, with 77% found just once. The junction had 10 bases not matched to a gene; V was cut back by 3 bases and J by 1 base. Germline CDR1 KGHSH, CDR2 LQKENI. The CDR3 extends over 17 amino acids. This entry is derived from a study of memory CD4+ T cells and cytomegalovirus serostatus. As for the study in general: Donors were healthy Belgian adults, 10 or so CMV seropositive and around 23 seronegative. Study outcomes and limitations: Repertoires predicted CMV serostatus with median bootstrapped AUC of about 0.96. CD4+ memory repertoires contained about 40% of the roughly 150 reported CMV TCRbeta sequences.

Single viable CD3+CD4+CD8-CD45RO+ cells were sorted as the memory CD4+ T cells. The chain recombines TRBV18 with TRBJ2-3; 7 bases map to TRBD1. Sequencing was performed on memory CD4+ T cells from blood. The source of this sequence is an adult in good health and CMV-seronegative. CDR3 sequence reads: CASSPAATGTGTDTQYF. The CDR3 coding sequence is TGTGCCAGCTCACCCGCAGCCACGGGGACAGGCACAGATACGCAGTATTTT.